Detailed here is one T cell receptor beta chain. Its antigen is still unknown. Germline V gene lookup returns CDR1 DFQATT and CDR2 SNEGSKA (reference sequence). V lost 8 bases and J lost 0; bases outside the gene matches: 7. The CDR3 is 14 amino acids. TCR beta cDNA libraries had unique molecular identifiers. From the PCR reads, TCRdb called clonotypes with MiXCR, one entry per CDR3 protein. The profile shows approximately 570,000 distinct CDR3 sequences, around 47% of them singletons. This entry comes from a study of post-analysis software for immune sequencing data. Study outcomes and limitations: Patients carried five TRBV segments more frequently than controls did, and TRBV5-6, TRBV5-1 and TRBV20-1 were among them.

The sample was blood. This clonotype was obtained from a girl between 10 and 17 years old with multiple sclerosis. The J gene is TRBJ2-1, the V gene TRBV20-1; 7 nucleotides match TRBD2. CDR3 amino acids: CSYSSGSSYNEQFF. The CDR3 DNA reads TGCAGTTATTCTAGCGGTAGCTCCTACAATGAGCAGTTCTTC.